This TCR beta chain emerged from a study of blood T cell repertoires in COVID-19. On the study more broadly: Researchers got acute and convalescent COVID-19 samples from the United States, Italy and Spain. From T cells, B-cell-depleted T cells, or PBMCs came the material, which was cDNA or gDNA.

Original analysis: By means of reference gene primer amplification, nucleated cell counts were estimated. Sequenced by immunoSEQ multiplex PCR; TCRdb stores in-frame clones only, minus some. V and J calls and clone size are as listed in that table; D and trimming were resolved from the DNA. The sample comprises around 450,000 clones, about 89% of which are singletons, and roughly 4% rests with the top ten. Germline V gene lookup returns CDR1 SGHRS and CDR2 YFSETQ. The J segment lost 7 bases and the V segment lost 1 base, leaving 3 bases of the junction unmatched. The CDR3 extends over 14 amino acids.

Sequencing used peripheral blood. The chain joins TRBV5-1 to TRBJ1-4, with TRBD1 identical over 8 bases. This sequence originates from a woman in her 30s with acute or convalescent COVID-19. The CDR3 region has the DNA TGCGCCAGCAGCTTGCAGGGGGCGAGTGAAAAACTGTTTTTT. Amino acids: CASSLQGASEKLFF.